Shown below are 32 T cell receptor beta chains from a single sample sequenced in a study of blood T cell repertoires in COVID-19. Assay used: immunoSEQ multiplex PCR; TCRdb lists only in-frame clones, some missing. The sample carries fewer than 700,000 clones, about 89% recorded once. The source material was peripheral blood. The origin of the receptors is a woman aged 45-60 years with COVID-19, enrolled during active disease.

The chain carries TRBV28 and TRBJ1-1, with 7 bases lining up with TRBD1. CDR1 MDHEN and CDR2 SYDVKM come from the germline V gene. V lost 6 bases, J lost 3 bases, and 4 bases stayed unmatched. There are 13 residues in the CDR3. The CDR3 spells CASSPGQHTEAFF. CDR3 nucleotides: TGTGCCAGCAGCCCGGGACAGCACACTGAAGCTTTCTTT.

The chain combines TRBV27 with TRBJ2-7; 8 positions match TRBD2. This CDR3 region has 15 residues. V was pared by 2 bases and J by 2 bases, with 5 bases of the junction left unmatched. Germline V gives CDR1 MNHEY, CDR2 SMNVEV (reference sequence). CDR3 nucleotide sequence: TGTGCCAGCAGTTTACGAGCGGGGGTCCCCTACGAGCAGTACTTC. Translating it yields CASSLRAGVPYEQYF.

The J gene is TRBJ2-7, the V gene TRBV30; D unclear. Germline CDR1 and CDR2: GTSNPN and SVGIG (reference sequence). Trimming removed 1 base from V and 0 bases from J, with 10 bases in between. CDR3 length: 14 residues. In nucleotides, the CDR3 is TGTGCCTGGAGTGGAGGTGGAATCTCCTACGAGCAGTACTTC. Amino acids: CAWSGGGISYEQYF.

This CDR3 is CAWANPGQGTDTQYF. In DNA form, the CDR3 reads TGTGCCTGGGCGAATCCGGGACAGGGGACAGATACGCAGTATTTT. The rearrangement links TRBV30 to TRBJ2-3, with TRBD1 identical over 10 bases. The germline gives CDR1 GTSNPN, CDR2 SVGIG (reference sequence). CDR3 length equals 15 residues. The V and J ends lost 5 bases and 3 bases, in that order; junction bases with no gene match: 8.

There are a few counts of this clone. The gene calls are TRBV5-4 and TRBJ1-2, with 9 bases matching TRBD1. The CDR3 length is 16 residues. Germline V gene lookup returns CDR1 SGHNT and CDR2 YYREEE (reference sequence). Unmatched junction bases numbered 10, after V lost 2 bases and J lost 5 bases. This CDR3 is CASSLNNRGPGYGYTF. The CDR3, as DNA: TGTGCCAGCAGCTTAAACAACAGGGGGCCGGGGTATGGCTACACCTTC.

The chain carries TRBV24-1 and TRBJ2-1, with 14 bases fitting TRBD2. Germline V gene sequence: CDR1 KGHDR, CDR2 SFDVKD. The V and J ends lost 3 bases and 9 bases, in that order; junction bases with no gene match: 6. This CDR3 is built from 16 residues. The DNA of the CDR3 is TGTGCCACCAGTGATCCCGGACTAGCGGGGGGCCTTGAGCAGTTCTTC. Translating it yields CATSDPGLAGGLEQFF.

Worth noting for this clone: The identical CDR3 is also encoded by other nucleotide sequences in the sample. CDR3 residues: CASSLGTSGQETQYF. The CDR3 bases are TGTGCCAGCAGCCTCGGGACTAGCGGTCAAGAGACCCAGTACTTC. The chain has TRBV11-2 and TRBJ2-5; 11 positions agree with TRBD2. The CDR3 runs to 15 residues. V gave up 5 bases and J gave up 2 bases; unmatched junction bases: 4. Germline CDR1 is SGHAT and CDR2 is FQNNGV. Looking up the rest from reference TRBV11-2 and TRBJ2-5 gives the full variable domain: EAGVAQSPRYKIIEKRQSVAFWCNPISGHATLYWYQQILGQGPKLLIQFQNNGVVDDSQLPKDRFSAERLKGVDSTLKIQPAKLEDSAVYLCASSLGTSGQETQYFGPGTRLLVL.

The V gene is TRBV6-5, the J gene TRBJ2-7; D is unclear. Deletions cut 0 bases from V and 4 bases from J, with 10 bases between. The V gene's germline CDR1 is MNHEY and CDR2 SVGAGI. The CDR3 length is 14 residues. The DNA for the CDR3 is TGTGCCAGCAGTTACTCGAGATCGGAGTACGAGCAGTACTTC. Translating gives CASSYSRSEYEQYF.

The genes are TRBV5-8 and TRBJ1-1; TRBD1 is a possible D gene (5 bases). CDR3 length equals 15 residues. The V and J ends lost 4 bases and 0 bases respectively, with 13 bases between them. Germline CDR1 is SGHTS and CDR2 is YDEGEE. The CDR3 DNA reads as TGTGCCAGCAGCCGCAGGGTAGGATTGAACACTGAAGCTTTCTTT. Translated: CASSRRVGLNTEAFF.

The chain couples TRBV13 to TRBJ1-1, with D uncertain. This CDR3 region has 12 residues. Looked up from germline, CDR1 is PRHDT and CDR2 is FYEKMQ (reference sequence). The germline V and J ends were trimmed by 3 bases and 1 base, with 3 bases remaining between them. For the CDR3, the DNA is TGTGCCAGCAGCTTCCAGAACACTGAAGCTTTCTTT. The encoded protein is CASSFQNTEAFF.

The V call is TRBV7-8, the J call TRBJ2-1; D possibly corresponds to TRBD2 (5 bases). V lost 1 base, J lost 4 bases, and 11 bases lay in between. Per the germline V gene, CDR1 is SGHVS and CDR2 is FQNEAQ. This CDR3 spans 15 amino acids. The CDR3 region has the DNA TGTGCCAGCAGCTTAGTCGGGATCGAGTACAATGAGCAGTTCTTC. This sequence encodes CASSLVGIEYNEQFF. The whole variable domain, filled in from reference TRBV7-8 and TRBJ2-1, reads GAGVSQSPRYKVAKRGQDVALRCDPISGHVSLFWYQQALGQGPEFLTYFQNEAQLDKSGLPSDRFFAERPEGSVSTLKIQRTQQEDSAVYLCASSLVGIEYNEQFFGPGTRLTVL.

The genes are TRBV5-1 and TRBJ2-4; possibly TRBD1 for D (6 bases). Germline lookup yields CDR1 SGHRS and CDR2 YFSETQ. V was shortened by 1 base and J by 0 bases, with 11 bases between the two germline ends. The CDR3 totals 16 residues. CDR3: CASSLTGTIAKNIQYF. The DNA for the CDR3 is TGCGCCAGCAGCTTGACCGGGACAATAGCCAAAAACATTCAGTACTTC.

This chain links TRBV7-8 with TRBJ2-6; a weak D match, TRBD1 (5 bases). The CDR3 extends over 16 amino acids. The germline V gene has CDR1 SGHVS and CDR2 FQNEAQ. V was pared by 0 bases and J by 4 bases, with 10 bases between. The CDR3 protein is CASSLAGLSGANVLTF. The CDR3 nucleotides are TGTGCCAGCAGCTTAGCGGGGCTGTCCGGGGCCAACGTCCTGACTTTC.

The V gene is TRBV27, the J gene TRBJ2-3; 9 nucleotides agree with TRBD2. Losses at the gene ends were 0 bases for V and 4 bases for J; bases not matched to a gene: 5. The CDR3 totals 16 residues. Germline V lookup: CDR1 MNHEY, CDR2 SMNVEV (reference sequence). CDR3 sequence (DNA): TGTGCCAGCAGTTTATCTGGTAGCGGGGGCCCAGATACGCAGTATTTT. Its translation: CASSLSGSGGPDTQYF.

The chain joins TRBV28 to TRBJ2-3; TRBD2 matches at 12 bases. The trim removed 6 bases at V and 0 bases at J, leaving 13 bases unmatched. The CDR3 extends over 19 amino acids. Looked up from germline, CDR1 is MDHEN and CDR2 is SYDVKM. CDR3 sequence (DNA): TGTGCCAGCAGCGTGGGGAAGGTGGGACTAGCGGGTAGCACAGATACGCAGTATTTT. It codes for CASSVGKVGLAGSTDTQYF.

The rearrangement uses TRBV30 and TRBJ2-3, with 7 bases that match TRBD2. V gave up 6 bases and J gave up 3 bases; unmatched junction bases: 6. The CDR3 length is 13 residues. Germline V lookup: CDR1 GTSNPN, CDR2 SVGIG (reference sequence). The CDR3 DNA sequence: TGTGCCTGCCGGGGGAGGGAGACAGATACGCAGTATTTT. This encodes CACRGRETDTQYF.

The genes are TRBV12-5 and TRBJ1-1, with D tentatively TRBD1 (6 bases). The CDR3 totals 17 residues. Germline-derived CDR1 and CDR2 are LGHNT and FRNRAP. Trimming pared 0 bases from V and 7 bases from J, leaving 21 bases between. The DNA for the CDR3 is TGTGCTAGTGGTTTGGTACTAGGAACAGGGATCGGCCGTGAAGCTTTCTTT. Amino acids: CASGLVLGTGIGREAFF.

The chain employs TRBV5-1 and TRBJ1-1, with D uncertain. The germline V and J ends were trimmed by 2 bases and 0 bases, with 8 bases remaining between them. CDR3 size: 14 residues. Germline V gene data show CDR1 as SGHRS and CDR2 as YFSETQ. Written as DNA, the CDR3 is TGCGCCAGCAGCTTCGTCTCCTTGAACACTGAAGCTTTCTTT. Translation: CASSFVSLNTEAFF.

V usage is TRBV28 and J usage is TRBJ2-1; possibly TRBD1 for D (5 bases). The germline CDR1 and CDR2 sequences are MDHEN and SYDVKM. V shed 5 bases and J shed 12 bases, with 14 bases lying between them. The CDR3 extends over 12 amino acids. CDR3 in amino acids: CASSPRIDRQFF. CDR3 nucleotides: TGTGCCAGCAGTCCCCGGATAGACAGGCAGTTCTTC.

This chain joins TRBV4-1 and TRBJ1-2, with D maybe TRBD1 (6 bases). V lost 1 base and J 8 bases, leaving 17 bases between the germline ends. Germline V gene data show CDR1 as MGHRA and CDR2 as YSYEKL. The CDR3 length is 15 residues. As DNA, the CDR3 is TGCGCCAGCAGCCAAGTGACCCGGGGTCAGGGGGGCTACACCTTC. Its translation: CASSQVTRGQGGYTF.

The CDR3 sequence is CAGVAGGPFF. As DNA, the CDR3 is TGTGCCGGGGTGGCGGGGGGCCCGTTCTTC. V gene TRBV30 combines with J gene TRBJ2-1; TRBD2 matches 8 bases. Germline V lookup: CDR1 GTSNPN, CDR2 SVGIG (reference sequence). The length of the CDR3 is 10 residues. V trimming: 8 bases; J trimming: 15 bases; junction bases outside the gene matches: 9.

The chain has TRBV24-1 and TRBJ1-1; maybe TRBD1 (5 bases). The CDR3 extends over 13 amino acids. Germline V gene sequence: CDR1 KGHDR, CDR2 SFDVKD. With 5 bases removed from V and 6 bases from J, the gap between germline ends came to 12 bases. The chain's CDR3 is CATSVPGVAEAFF. The CDR3 coding sequence is TGTGCCACCAGTGTCCCGGGGGTCGCTGAAGCTTTCTTT.

This clone was seen a single time. V and J are TRBV7-6 and TRBJ2-3, with 9 bases that match TRBD2. Per germline, CDR1 SGHVS and CDR2 FNYEAQ. The CDR3 consists of 14 residues. V lost 10 bases and J lost 1; bases outside the gene matches: 6. CDR3 sequence: CATSSGGGTDTQYF. In nucleotides, the CDR3 is TGTGCCACAAGTAGCGGGGGTGGCACAGATACGCAGTATTTT.

This sequence joins TRBV11-2 and TRBJ1-2; 8 positions agree with TRBD1. The CDR3 consists of 17 residues. After removal of 5 bases from V and 0 bases from J, the junction contained 11 bases not matched to a gene. Per germline, CDR1 SGHAT and CDR2 FQNNGV. CDR3 sequence reads: CASSQWDRPLSNYGYTF. The CDR3 nucleotides read TGTGCCAGCAGCCAGTGGGACAGGCCTTTATCTAACTATGGCTACACCTTC.

The chain employs TRBV6-5 and TRBJ1-6; D is uncertain. The germline gives CDR1 MNHEY, CDR2 SVGAGI. The CDR3 runs 15 residues. The V end lost 6 bases, the J end lost 0 bases, and 9 bases lay between the germline ends. This chain's CDR3 is CASSLGSSYNSPLHF. Written as DNA, the CDR3 is TGTGCCAGCAGCCTAGGGAGCTCCTATAATTCACCCCTCCACTTT.

V usage is TRBV23-1 and J usage is TRBJ1-5; 11 nucleotides match TRBD1. TRBV23-1 is reported as an ORF; its role is uncertain. CDR3 length equals 15 residues. V lost 7 bases and J lost 6; bases outside the gene matches: 8. The CDR3 protein is CASTSGTGGIQPQHF. CDR3 in DNA: TGCGCCAGCACATCCGGGACAGGGGGAATTCAGCCCCAGCATTTT.

The chain has TRBV27 and TRBJ1-2, with 8 nucleotides matching TRBD1. The ends lost 5 bases at V and 8 bases at J; junction bases unmatched: 7. Germline V gives CDR1 MNHEY, CDR2 SMNVEV (reference sequence). CDR3 length: 13 amino acids. The CDR3: CASSPGTGPGYTF. The CDR3 coding sequence is TGTGCCAGCAGTCCGGGGACAGGCCCCGGCTACACCTTC.

The rearrangement joins TRBV29-1 to TRBJ1-2; D not resolved. This CDR3 is 11 amino acids long. The germline CDR1 and CDR2 sequences are SQVTM and ANQGSEA. The V end lost 6 bases, the J end lost 4 bases, and 9 bases lay between the germline ends. The CDR3 reads CSVLEIYGYTF. CDR3 DNA sequence: TGCAGCGTCCTGGAGATCTATGGCTACACCTTC. The whole variable domain, remainder taken from reference TRBV29-1 and TRBJ1-2, is SAVISQKPSRDICQRGTSLTIQCQVDSQVTMMFWYRQQPGQSLTLIATANQGSEATYESGFVIDKFPISRPNLTFSTLTVSNMSPEDSSIYLCSVLEIYGYTFGSGTRLTVV.

CDR3 in amino acids: CASSMRPSTDTQYF. The CDR3 nucleotides are TGTGCCAGTAGTATGCGGCCTAGCACAGATACGCAGTATTTT. The chain has TRBV19 and TRBJ2-3; D is unclear. The V and J ends lost 3 bases and 0 bases respectively, with 7 bases between them. CDR3 length: 14 residues. The germline CDR1 and CDR2 sequences are LNHDA and SQIVND (reference sequence).

The chain is built from TRBV24-1 and TRBJ2-1; 14 nucleotides agree with TRBD2. The CDR3 loop spans 14 amino acids. From germline, CDR1 is KGHDR and CDR2 SFDVKD. V was pared by 9 bases and J by 8 bases, with 5 bases of the junction left unmatched. The CDR3 DNA is TGTGCCACCCAGACTAGCGGGGGGGCTCATGAGCAGTTCTTC. Protein product: CATQTSGGAHEQFF.

V usage is TRBV2 and J usage is TRBJ2-3; 10 positions match TRBD2. The CDR3 contains 16 residues. Trimming cost V 9 bases and J 0 bases; bases outside gene matches: 9. Germline V CDR1 and CDR2: SNHLY, FYNNEI. CDR3 amino acids: CASTASGGASTDTQYF. The DNA for the CDR3 is TGTGCCAGTACGGCGAGCGGGGGGGCTAGCACAGATACGCAGTATTTT.

The chain couples TRBV27 to TRBJ2-6; no reliable D call. The V gene's germline CDR1 is MNHEY and CDR2 SMNVEV (reference sequence). Deletions cut 5 bases from V and 0 bases from J, with 11 bases between. This CDR3 comprises 16 residues. The CDR3 spells CASSRLSGSGANVLTF. The CDR3, as DNA: TGTGCCAGCAGTCGTTTGTCGGGCTCTGGGGCCAACGTCCTGACTTTC.